A selection of T cell receptor beta chains follows, all from one sample in a study of preoperative IRX-2 immunotherapy in early breast cancer. Using immunoSEQ multiplex PCR, the repertoire was profiled, and TCRdb retains in-frame clones only, with some absent. The sample lists about 67,000 clones, roughly 94% occurring once. This specimen was collected from a patient treated with IRX-2 immunotherapy. Receptors originate from a human donor with breast cancer. CDR3s include the opening cysteine and the closing phenylalanine or tryptophan. The D gene is left open where the match is weak. Where a row states a size, it is once, few, many or the class of an expanded clone; other rows omit it.

>TRBD2|TRBJ2-5|TRBV28|NA
TGTGCCAGCAGTTTTGAGGGAGCGGGGCAAGAGACCCAGTACTTC
CASSFEGAGQETQYF
>TRBD1|TRBJ1-4|TRBV7-6|NA
TGTGCCAGCAGCTTAGGCGACAGGGGGCGGAAACTGTTTTTT
CASSLGDRGRKLFF
>NA|TRBJ1-1|TRBV6-5|NA
TGTGCCAGCCGTCGGGACACTGAAGCTTTCTTT
CASRRDTEAFF
>TRBD2|TRBJ2-7|TRBV7-3|once
TGTGCCAGCAGCCCCCACGGGACTAGCGGGAGTGTGCAGTACTTC
CASSPHGTSGSVQYF
>NA|TRBJ1-2|TRBV28|NA
TGTGCCAGCAGTTTAGGGCTAGGCTATGGCTACACCTTC
CASSLGLGYGYTF
>TRBD1|TRBJ2-3|TRBV11-2|NA
TGTGCCAGCAGCTCGGGACAGGGGGCGCGCACAGATACGCAGTATTTT
CASSSGQGARTDTQYF
>NA|TRBJ2-7|TRBV30|NA
TGTGCCTGGAAGAGAGGCCTCGAGCAGTACTTC
CAWKRGLEQYF
>TRBD2|TRBJ2-1|TRBV11-2|once
TGTGCCAGCAGTTACCAACTAGCGGGGACCTACAATGAGCAGTTCTTC
CASSYQLAGTYNEQFF
>NA|TRBJ2-5|TRBV6-6|NA
TGTGCCAGCAGTTACGGGTTCCAAGAGACCCAGTACTTC
CASSYGFQETQYF
>TRBD2|TRBJ2-2|TRBV4-1|NA
TGCGCCAGCAGCCAAGGACTAGCGAAGCTCACCGGGGAGCTGTTTTTT
CASSQGLAKLTGELFF
>NA|TRBJ1-1|TRBV5-4|NA
TGTGCCAGCAGCTCATTTCGTGGGGGGGGGACTGAAGCTTTCTTT
CASSSFRGGGTEAFF
>TRBD1|TRBJ1-1|TRBV27|NA
TGTGCCAGCAGTTCGCAGACAGGGGCGTATGAAGCTTTCTTT
CASSSQTGAYEAFF
>TRBD1|TRBJ2-3|TRBV4-3|NA
TGCGCCAGCAGCCAAGGCACAGGGGCAGATACGCAGTATTTT
CASSQGTGADTQYF
>NA|TRBJ2-4|TRBV5-6|NA
TGTGCCAGCAGCTTGGGTCTGTGGAAAAACATTCAGTACTTC
CASSLGLWKNIQYF
>NA|TRBJ2-2|TRBV30|NA
TGTGCCTGGAGCAGGGGGGCCACCGGGGAGCTGTTTTTT
CAWSRGATGELFF
>NA|TRBJ1-2|TRBV6-5|NA
TGTGCCAGCAGGAGGGACGGCGACTATGGCTACACCTTC
CASRRDGDYGYTF
>NA|TRBJ1-5|TRBV6-5|NA
TGTGCCAGCAGGGGAACGGGAAATCAGCCCCAGCATTTT
CASRGTGNQPQHF
>TRBD1|TRBJ1-1|TRBV6-1|NA
TGTGCCAGTGGGACAGGGGTGGCTGAAGCTTTCTTT
CASGTGVAEAFF
>NA|TRBJ2-7|TRBV28|NA
TGTGCCAGCAGTTTGGGCGCGTGGTCCTACGAGCAGTACTTC
CASSLGAWSYEQYF
>TRBD1|TRBJ2-1|TRBV29-1|NA
TGCAGCGCACAGGGGATTTCCAATGAGCAGTTCTTC
CSAQGISNEQFF
>NA|TRBJ2-5|TRBV4-1|NA
TGCGCCAGCAGCCAAGATTGGCCGAACGCCGAGACCCAGTACTTC
CASSQDWPNAETQYF
>TRBD2|TRBJ2-7|TRBV11-2|NA
TGTGCCAGCAGTTCCCGTCCCGGGACTAGCACCTACGAGCAGTACTTC
CASSSRPGTSTYEQYF
>TRBD2|TRBJ2-1|TRBV4-3|few
TGCGCCAGCAGCCCCGGGACTAGCCGGAGGGGGAATGAGCAGTTCTTC
CASSPGTSRRGNEQFF
>NA|TRBJ2-5|TRBV14|NA
TGTGCCAGCAGCCCCTGGCAGGGAACGGGGGAGACCCAGTACTTC
CASSPWQGTGETQYF
>TRBD2|TRBJ2-7|TRBV5-1|NA
TGCGCCAGCAGGACAGCGGGAGGGCCTTACGAGCAGTACTTC
CASRTAGGPYEQYF
>NA|TRBJ2-7|TRBV27|once
TGTGCCAGCAGTCACTTCCTCGGGTCGGGGTACGAGCAGTACTTC
CASSHFLGSGYEQYF
>TRBD1|TRBJ2-7|TRBV6-5|NA
TGTGCCAGCAGTCCGACAGGGGGGTCCTACGAGCAGTACTTC
CASSPTGGSYEQYF
>NA|TRBJ2-7|TRBV7-8|once
TGTGCCAGCAGCTCAGACTCATTTCCAAGGGACTTC
CASSSDSFPRDF
>TRBD2|TRBJ2-2|TRBV7-2|NA
TGTGCCAGCAGCTTAAGGCTTAGCGGGCAGGGAGTGAACACCGGGGAGCTGTTTTTT
CASSLRLSGQGVNTGELFF
>TRBD2|TRBJ2-1|TRBV28|NA
TGTGCCAGCAGGGTGAGGGAACTAGCGGGTTACAATGAGCAGTTCTTC
CASRVRELAGYNEQFF
>TRBD2|TRBJ2-5|TRBV5-6|NA
TGTGCCAGCAGCCTCTTTCGGTTCGGGAGGGCTTCAGAGACCCAGTACTTC
CASSLFRFGRASETQYF
>NA|TRBJ2-7|TRBV7-2|NA
TGTGCCAGCAGCTCCACCTCAGGGCGAGTAGCGTACTTC
CASSSTSGRVAYF
>NA|TRBJ2-7|TRBV27|NA
TGTGCCAGCAGTTTATCGGCAAGGTACTACGAGCAGTACTTC
CASSLSARYYEQYF
>NA|TRBJ1-3|TRBV4-3|NA
TGCGCCAGCAGCCCACTCCCTGCGGACAACCGAAACGCCATATATTTT
CASSPLPADNRNAIYF
>NA|TRBJ1-2|TRBV9|NA
TGTGCCAGCAGCATCACAGGAAATAACGTGGGCTACACCTTC
CASSITGNNVGYTF
>TRBD1|TRBJ2-3|TRBV15|NA
TGTGCCACCAGCGGCGAGGGACAGGGAGGTACAGATACGCAGTATTTT
CATSGEGQGGTDTQYF
>NA|TRBJ2-5|TRBV18|NA
TGTGCCAGCTCACCAAGTGGCCAAGAGACCCAGTACTTC
CASSPSGQETQYF
>NA|TRBJ2-7|TRBV4-3|NA
TGCGCCAGCAGCCACTCAGACAGATCCTACGAGCAGTACTTC
CASSHSDRSYEQYF
>NA|TRBJ2-5|TRBV7-7|NA
TGTGCCAGCAGTTCTAGTGGGGGCAAGGGAGAGACCCAGTACTTC
CASSSSGGKGETQYF
>NA|TRBJ2-3|TRBV28|NA
TGTGCCAGCAGTCTTAGCACAGATACGCAGTATTTT
CASSLSTDTQYF
>NA|TRBJ2-1|TRBV11-2|NA
TGTGCCAGCAGTCCCCCGGGAAAGGTTGAGCAGTTCTTC
CASSPPGKVEQFF
>NA|TRBJ2-5|TRBV5-6|NA
TGTGCCAGCAGCCCAGGGTCGTTGGTGACCCAGTACTTC
CASSPGSLVTQYF
>TRBD1|TRBJ1-2|TRBV28|once
TGTGCCAGCAGTTTATCGACCGGGACAGGGGAGGATGGTGGCTACACCTTC
CASSLSTGTGEDGGYTF
>NA|TRBJ1-2|TRBV13|NA
TGTGCCAGCAGCTTCCCCAGGGGATCGGTTTTTGGCTACACCTTC
CASSFPRGSVFGYTF
>TRBD2|TRBJ2-6|TRBV28|NA
TGTGCCAGCAGTTCCCGACTAGCGGGAGAACCCGGGGCCAACGTCCTGACTTTC
CASSSRLAGEPGANVLTF
>TRBD1|TRBJ1-2|TRBV4-3|NA
TGCGCCAGCAGCCAGTCCTTAGGACAGGGGGTAGGTGGCTACACCTTC
CASSQSLGQGVGGYTF
>NA|TRBJ2-7|TRBV2|NA
TGTGCCAGCAAACACAGGGTATCCTTAAAATACGAGCAGTACTTC
CASKHRVSLKYEQYF
>TRBD1|TRBJ2-1|TRBV5-4|NA
TGTGCCAGCAGCCAGGGGGTCGAGGAGTTCTTC
CASSQGVEEFF
>NA|TRBJ2-5|TRBV6-5|NA
TGTGCCAGCACCGGGACTCGACAAGAGACCCAGTACTTC
CASTGTRQETQYF
>TRBD2|TRBJ2-7|TRBV7-2|NA
TGTGCCAGCAGCTTAGCTTGGGGGTTAGCGGGGGCTTACGAGCAGTACTTC
CASSLAWGLAGAYEQYF
>NA|TRBJ1-1|TRBV7-9|NA
TGTGCCAGCAGCCTAGGCGGGCTGAACACTGAAGCTTTCTTT
CASSLGGLNTEAFF
>TRBD1|TRBJ1-5|TRBV19|NA
TGTGCCAGTACCCCCGGAGGGGGCGCGGTTGTCAATCAGCCCCAGCATTTT
CASTPGGGAVVNQPQHF
>TRBD1|TRBJ2-5|TRBV5-6|NA
TGTGCCAGCAGCTGGGGACAGGGGGGTTTACAAGAGACCCAGTACTTC
CASSWGQGGLQETQYF